This is a list of T cell receptor beta chains from one sample in a study of blood T cell repertoires in COVID-19. TCRdb's copy holds only in-frame clones and misses some; the assay was immunoSEQ multiplex PCR. The top ten hold about 8.9% of the sample, which has a few hundred thousand clones, 84% seen once. Sequencing was carried out using peripheral blood. These receptors came from a man between 50 and 59 years old with active or convalescent COVID-19. Both conserved end residues are part of each CDR3. D genes are given only for firm matches. Clone sizes are given selectively: once, few, many, or a class where the clone is expanded.

j_gene	v_gene	d_gene	abundance	len	CDR3nt	CDR3aa
TRBJ2-6	TRBV5-5	TRBD2	once	17	TGTGCCAGCAGCCCGGCACGACTAGCGGCTGGGGCCAACGTCCTGACTTTC	CASSPARLAAGANVLTF
TRBJ2-7	TRBV28	TRBD1	.	15	TGTGCCAGCAAGGAGCATGGGACAGGGACTGGTAGGGCGTACTTC	CASKEHGTGTGRAYF
TRBJ1-1	TRBV19	.	.	13	TGTGCCAGTAGTATAGCAGTGAACACTGAAGCTTTCTTT	CASSIAVNTEAFF
TRBJ2-2	TRBV2	.	once	14	TGTGCCAGCATTGGGGCCCTGGCCACCGGGGAGCTGTTTTTT	CASIGALATGELFF
TRBJ2-3	TRBV7-9	.	once	16	TGTGCCAGCAGGTCCCCTAAGGGGACTAGCACAGATACGCAGTATTTT	CASRSPKGTSTDTQYF
TRBJ2-5	TRBV2	.	.	12	TGTGCCAGCAGGGACAGCCAAGAGACCCAGTACTTC	CASRDSQETQYF
TRBJ1-4	TRBV5-1	TRBD1	.	14	TGCGCCAGCAGCTCAGACAGGGGTACCGAAAAACTGTTTTTT	CASSSDRGTEKLFF
TRBJ1-6	TRBV19	.	.	13	TGTGCCAGTAGTATAGGAGGTGATTCACCCCTCCACTTT	CASSIGGDSPLHF
TRBJ2-2	TRBV19	TRBD1	.	16	TGTGCCAGTAGTCCGAGGACAGGGGGCCCCACCGGGGAGCTGTTTTTT	CASSPRTGGPTGELFF
TRBJ2-2	TRBV4-2	TRBD1	.	15	TGTGCCAGCAGCCAAGATAACACAGGGGTCGGGGAGCTGTTTTTT	CASSQDNTGVGELFF
TRBJ2-1	TRBV19	TRBD2	few	15	TGTGCCAGTGGAAAGGCGGGAGTCTCCTACAATGAGCAGTTCTTC	CASGKAGVSYNEQFF
TRBJ2-7	TRBV11-2	TRBD2	.	15	TGTGCCAGCAGCCTGGGACTAGCGGTATCCTACGAGCAGTACTTC	CASSLGLAVSYEQYF
TRBJ2-3	TRBV9	TRBD2	.	17	TGTGCCAGCAGCCCCCACGCCAGCGGGGATTCCCGAGATACGCAGTATTTT	CASSPHASGDSRDTQYF
TRBJ2-3	TRBV4-3	TRBD2	.	17	TGCGCCAGCAGCCAAGATTCGGGACTAGCGGTCACAGATACGCAGTATTTT	CASSQDSGLAVTDTQYF
TRBJ2-3	TRBV4-1	.	.	17	TGCGCCAGCAGCCAACTCGAACAGGGAATCCGCACAGATACGCAGTATTTT	CASSQLEQGIRTDTQYF
TRBJ2-1	TRBV5-6	.	.	14	TGTGCCAGCAGCTTGATGCTAGATCGCGATGAGCAGTTCTTC	CASSLMLDRDEQFF
TRBJ2-7	TRBV9	.	.	13	TGTGCCAGCAGCGTAGCTACTAGTTCCGAGCAGTACTTC	CASSVATSSEQYF
TRBJ1-2	TRBV4-3	.	.	15	TGCGCCAGCAGCCAAGATGGGGGGGCGCCCAGTGGCTACACCTTC	CASSQDGGAPSGYTF
TRBJ1-2	TRBV29-1	.	once	11	TGCAGCGACGGGGAGGTCTATGGCTACACCTTC	CSDGEVYGYTF
TRBJ1-2	TRBV10-3	TRBD1	.	17	TGTGCCATCAGTGGCCGTCCAGGACAGGGGAGTGATGGCGGCTACACCTTC	CAISGRPGQGSDGGYTF
TRBJ2-2	TRBV10-3	.	once	17	TGTGCCACCAGGCGGGCCCCTAGGGGGGGAAACACCGGGGAGCTGTTTTTT	CATRRAPRGGNTGELFF
TRBJ2-1	TRBV28	.	once	14	TGTGCCAGCAATCTCCGTAGCTCCTACAATGAGCAGTTCTTC	CASNLRSSYNEQFF
TRBJ2-2	TRBV5-8	TRBD1	.	18	TGTGCCAGCAGCTCAGAGGAGCCGGGACAGGGGGGCACCGGGGAGCTGTTTTTT	CASSSEEPGQGGTGELFF
TRBJ2-5	TRBV27	TRBD1	.	15	TGTGCCAGCAGCCGGACAGGGCGATCGGTCGAGACCCAGTACTTC	CASSRTGRSVETQYF
TRBJ1-5	TRBV28	.	.	15	TGTGCCACCGGCACAGGGAGTTATAGCAATCAGCCCCAGCATTTT	CATGTGSYSNQPQHF
TRBJ2-1	TRBV2	.	.	15	TGTGCCAGCAGTGAAGCTAGCGGAACCTACAATGAGCAGTTCTTC	CASSEASGTYNEQFF
TRBJ2-1	TRBV24-1	.	.	15	TGTGCCACCAGTGATTCTCACGACAGTTACAATGAGCAGTTCTTC	CATSDSHDSYNEQFF
TRBJ1-1	TRBV15	.	.	14	TGTGCCACCCTTCGGGGACCGGGGGGCACTGAAGCTTTCTTT	CATLRGPGGTEAFF
TRBJ1-1	TRBV5-1	.	.	17	TGCGCCAGCAGCTTGGGGAGGGAGGGCCCACAATACACTGAAGCTTTCTTT	CASSLGREGPQYTEAFF
TRBJ2-2	TRBV6-5	.	.	14	TGTGCCAGCAGCGGACAGCCAGGGTCCGGGGAGCTGTTTTTT	CASSGQPGSGELFF
TRBJ2-7	TRBV28	TRBD2	.	15	TGTGCCAGCAGTTTCGTGACTAGCGGGTCCTACGAGCAGTACTTC	CASSFVTSGSYEQYF
TRBJ1-2	TRBV25-1	.	.	13	TGTGCCAGCAGTGAATATACCAGCTATGGCTACACCTTC	CASSEYTSYGYTF
TRBJ2-6	TRBV7-9	TRBD1	.	17	TGTGCCAGCAGCTTGACCCCGACAGGGGCCGGGGCCAACGTCCTGACTTTC	CASSLTPTGAGANVLTF
TRBJ2-1	TRBV24-1	.	.	16	TGTGCCACCAGTCACCCAGGGGATAGCTCCTACAATGAGCAGTTCTTC	CATSHPGDSSYNEQFF
TRBJ2-2	TRBV12-5	.	.	14	TGTGCTAGTGGTTTGGGGGCAGGGGCCGGGGAGCTGTTTTTT	CASGLGAGAGELFF
TRBJ2-1	TRBV10-3	TRBD2	.	17	TGTGCCATCAGAGGGACTAGCGGAGCGAGCTCCTACAATGAGCAGTTCTTC	CAIRGTSGASSYNEQFF
TRBJ2-2	TRBV29-1	.	.	13	TGCAGCGGCGGTCTAGGCAACACCGGGGAGCTGTTTTTT	CSGGLGNTGELFF
TRBJ2-5	TRBV11-3	.	.	12	TGTGCCAGCAGTAACGGTCGAGAGACCCAGTACTTC	CASSNGRETQYF
TRBJ1-5	TRBV2	.	.	15	TGTGCCAGCACCCGTGATGGGCGTAGCAATCAGCCCCAGCATTTT	CASTRDGRSNQPQHF
TRBJ2-7	TRBV7-2	TRBD2	.	16	TGTGCCAGCAGCCGTCAGAGCGGGAGGGGCTCCTACGAGCAGTACTTC	CASSRQSGRGSYEQYF
TRBJ1-6	TRBV5-1	.	once	17	TGCGCCAGCAGCTTAGGTCCAACGGGTTCCTATAATTCACCCCTCCACTTT	CASSLGPTGSYNSPLHF
TRBJ1-2	TRBV11-2	.	.	17	TGTGCCAGCAGCTACTCCGGGACGGGACTAGCTAACTATGGCTACACCTTC	CASSYSGTGLANYGYTF
TRBJ2-7	TRBV18	.	few	12	TGTGCCAGCTCACCTCAGGTCTACGAGCAGTACTTC	CASSPQVYEQYF